This TCR beta chain was documented in a study of CD8 T cells in ankylosing spondylitis. Findings and limits, study-wide: In synovial fluid and blood from reactive arthritis, some motif variants were previously reported.

This CDR3 region has 13 residues. CDR1 is SEHNR, CDR2 FQNEAQ, per germline (reference sequence). Trimming cost V 5 bases and J 10 bases; bases outside gene matches: 7. In TCRdb, the 5' RACE reads were re-called with MiXCR into one record per CDR3 protein. The table shows some 250,000 distinct CDR3 sequences, with 8% to 9.5% occurring only once. This clonotype was recorded at least ten times. The antigen is undetermined. This receptor was obtained from a male donor with ankylosing spondylitis or in good health (not recorded which). Material: blood, either unsorted or a sorted T cell fraction (not recorded which). The chain links TRBV7-9 to TRBJ2-2; 7 nucleotides match TRBD2. The CDR3 spells CASSPPAGKELFF. Written as DNA, the CDR3 is TGTGCCAGCAGCCCCCCAGCGGGGAAGGAGCTGTTTTTT.